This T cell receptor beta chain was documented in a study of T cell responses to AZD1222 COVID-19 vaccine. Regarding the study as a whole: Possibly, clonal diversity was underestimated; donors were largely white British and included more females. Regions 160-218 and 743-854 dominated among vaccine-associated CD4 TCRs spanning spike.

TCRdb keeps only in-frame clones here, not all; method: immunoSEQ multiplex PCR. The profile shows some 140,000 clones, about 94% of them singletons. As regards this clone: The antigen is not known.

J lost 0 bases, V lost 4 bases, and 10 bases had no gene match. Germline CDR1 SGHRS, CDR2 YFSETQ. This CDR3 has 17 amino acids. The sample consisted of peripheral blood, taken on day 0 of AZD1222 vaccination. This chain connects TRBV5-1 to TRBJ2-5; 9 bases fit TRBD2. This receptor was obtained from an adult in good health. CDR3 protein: CASSGRKGGGDQETQYF. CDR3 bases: TGCGCCAGCAGCGGGCGGAAAGGCGGGGGGGACCAAGAGACCCAGTACTTC.